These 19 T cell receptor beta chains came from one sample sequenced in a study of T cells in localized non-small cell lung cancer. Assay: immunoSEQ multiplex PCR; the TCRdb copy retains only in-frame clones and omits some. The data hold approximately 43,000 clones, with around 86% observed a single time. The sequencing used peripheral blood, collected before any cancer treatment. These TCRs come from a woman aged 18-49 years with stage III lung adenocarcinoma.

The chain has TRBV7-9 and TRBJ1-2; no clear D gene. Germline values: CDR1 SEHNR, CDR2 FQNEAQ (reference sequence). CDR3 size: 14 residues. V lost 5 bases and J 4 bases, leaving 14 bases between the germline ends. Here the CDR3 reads CASSLTEQSYGYTF. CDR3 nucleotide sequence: TGTGCCAGCAGCCTCACGGAGCAAAGCTATGGCTACACCTTC.

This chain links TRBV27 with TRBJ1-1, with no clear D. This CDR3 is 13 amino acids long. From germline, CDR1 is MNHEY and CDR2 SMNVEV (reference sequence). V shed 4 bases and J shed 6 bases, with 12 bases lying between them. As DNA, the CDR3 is TGTGCCAGCAGTTCAGTGACCTCTTCTGAAGCTTTCTTT. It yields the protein CASSSVTSSEAFF.

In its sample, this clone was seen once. The CDR3 sequence: CASSFEGKQDYYGYTF. CDR3 coding DNA: TGTGCCAGCAGCTTCGAGGGGAAACAGGACTACTATGGCTACACCTTC. The chain employs TRBV5-6 and TRBJ1-2; TRBD1 is a possible D gene (5 bases). Germline V gives CDR1 SGHDT, CDR2 YYEEEE. The V gene lost 2 bases and the J gene lost 3 bases, with 17 bases spanning the gap. The CDR3 contains 16 residues.

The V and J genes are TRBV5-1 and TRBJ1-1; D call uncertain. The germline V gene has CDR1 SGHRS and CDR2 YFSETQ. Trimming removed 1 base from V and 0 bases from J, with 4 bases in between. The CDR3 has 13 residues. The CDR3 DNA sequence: TGCGCCAGCAGCTTGAAAGTGAACACTGAAGCTTTCTTT. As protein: CASSLKVNTEAFF.

The CDR3 sequence is CASSLSPRNEQFF. CDR3 DNA sequence: TGTGCCAGCAGCTTAAGCCCGAGGAATGAGCAGTTCTTC. The chain couples TRBV7-3 to TRBJ2-1; D ambiguous. The CDR3 spans 13 residues. The germline V gene has CDR1 SGHTA and CDR2 FQGTGA. The germline V and J ends were trimmed by 1 base and 7 bases, with 8 bases remaining between them.

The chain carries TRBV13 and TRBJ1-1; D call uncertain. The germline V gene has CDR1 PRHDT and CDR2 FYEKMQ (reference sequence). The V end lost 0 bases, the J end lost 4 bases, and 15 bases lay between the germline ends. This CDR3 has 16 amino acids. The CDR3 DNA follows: TGTGCCAGCAGCTTAGGCAGTTCTGGTGGAACCACTGAAGCTTTCTTT. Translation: CASSLGSSGGTTEAFF.

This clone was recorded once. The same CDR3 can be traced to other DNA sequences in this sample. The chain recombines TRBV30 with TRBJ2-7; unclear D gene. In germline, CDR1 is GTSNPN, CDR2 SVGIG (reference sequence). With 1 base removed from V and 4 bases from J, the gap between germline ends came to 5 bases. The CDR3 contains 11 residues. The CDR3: CAWSGQYEQYF. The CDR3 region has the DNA TGTGCCTGGAGTGGGCAATACGAGCAGTACTTC.

The DNA for the CDR3 is TGTGCCAGCAGCCAAACTCCTAATTCACCCCTCCACTTT. Translated, it gives CASSQTPNSPLHF. The chain carries TRBV7-6 and TRBJ1-6; D unclear. This CDR3 is 13 amino acids long. The V end was cut by 5 bases, the J end by 6 bases, with 8 bases between. The germline V gene encodes CDR1 SGHVS and CDR2 FNYEAQ.

CDR3: CASSYRYNEDTQYF. CDR3 coding DNA: TGTGCCAGCAGTTACCGATACAACGAAGATACGCAGTATTTT. This chain uses TRBV6-6 with TRBJ2-3; D is unresolved. Trimming cost V 2 bases and J 5 bases, with 11 bases left between them. The CDR3 has 14 residues. Germline V gene sequence: CDR1 MNHNY, CDR2 SVGAGI (reference sequence).

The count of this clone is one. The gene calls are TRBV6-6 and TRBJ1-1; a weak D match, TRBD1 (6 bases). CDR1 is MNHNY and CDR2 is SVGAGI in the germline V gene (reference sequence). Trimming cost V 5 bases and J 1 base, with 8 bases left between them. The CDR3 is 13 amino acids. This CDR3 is CASSRTANTEAFF. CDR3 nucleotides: TGTGCCAGCAGTCGGACAGCGAACACTGAAGCTTTCTTT.

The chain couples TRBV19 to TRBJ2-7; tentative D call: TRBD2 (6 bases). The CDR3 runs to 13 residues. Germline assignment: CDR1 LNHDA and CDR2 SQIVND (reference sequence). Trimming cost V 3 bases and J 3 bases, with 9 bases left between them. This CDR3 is CASSMTSGYEQYF. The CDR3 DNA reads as TGTGCCAGTAGTATGACTAGTGGCTACGAGCAGTACTTC.

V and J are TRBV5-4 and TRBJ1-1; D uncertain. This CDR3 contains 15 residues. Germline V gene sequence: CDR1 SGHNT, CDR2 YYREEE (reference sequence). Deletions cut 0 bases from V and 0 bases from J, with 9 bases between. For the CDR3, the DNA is TGTGCCAGCAGCTTGGGGGCCGGAATGAACACTGAAGCTTTCTTT. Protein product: CASSLGAGMNTEAFF.

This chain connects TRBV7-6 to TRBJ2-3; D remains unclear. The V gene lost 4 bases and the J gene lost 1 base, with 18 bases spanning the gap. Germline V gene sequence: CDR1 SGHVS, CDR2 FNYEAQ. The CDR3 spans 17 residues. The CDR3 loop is CASSSRTELLGTDTQYF. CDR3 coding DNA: TGTGCCAGCAGCTCGAGGACGGAGCTCCTAGGCACAGATACGCAGTATTTT. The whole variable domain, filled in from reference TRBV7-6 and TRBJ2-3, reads GAGVSQSPRYKVTKRGQDVALRCDPISGHVSLYWYRQALGQGPEFLTYFNYEAQQDKSGLPNDRFSAERPEGSISTLTIQRTEQRDSAMYRCASSSRTELLGTDTQYFGPGTRLTVL.

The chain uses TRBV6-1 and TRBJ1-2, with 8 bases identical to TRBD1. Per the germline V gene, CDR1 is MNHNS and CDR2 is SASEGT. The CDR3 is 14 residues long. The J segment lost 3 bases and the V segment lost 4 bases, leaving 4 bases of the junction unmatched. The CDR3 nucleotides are TGTGCCAGCAGTGCGGACAGGGTAGACTATGGCTACACCTTC. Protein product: CASSADRVDYGYTF.

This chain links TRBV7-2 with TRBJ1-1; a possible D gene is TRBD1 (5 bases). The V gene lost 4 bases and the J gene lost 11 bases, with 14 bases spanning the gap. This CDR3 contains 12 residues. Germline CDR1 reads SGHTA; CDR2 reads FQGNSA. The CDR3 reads CASSSWTRQAFF. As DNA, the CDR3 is TGTGCCAGCAGCTCCTGGACCCGACAGGCTTTCTTT.

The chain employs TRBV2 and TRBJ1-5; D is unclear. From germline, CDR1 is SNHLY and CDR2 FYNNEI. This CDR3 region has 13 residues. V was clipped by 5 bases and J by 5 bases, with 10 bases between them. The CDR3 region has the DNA TGTGCCAGCAGTCGATTGGAGGATCAGCCCCAGCATTTT. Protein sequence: CASSRLEDQPQHF.

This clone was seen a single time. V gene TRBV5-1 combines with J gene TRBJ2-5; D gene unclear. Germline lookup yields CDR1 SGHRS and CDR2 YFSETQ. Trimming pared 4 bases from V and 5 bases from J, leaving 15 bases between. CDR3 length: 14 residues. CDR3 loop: CASSPTGLGETQYF. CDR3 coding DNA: TGCGCCAGCAGCCCAACCGGCCTCGGGGAGACCCAGTACTTC.

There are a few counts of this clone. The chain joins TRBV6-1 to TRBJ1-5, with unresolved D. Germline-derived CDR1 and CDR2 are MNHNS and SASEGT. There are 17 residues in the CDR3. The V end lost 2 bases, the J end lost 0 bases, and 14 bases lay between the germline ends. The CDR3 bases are TGTGCCAGCAGTGAAAGGAGGGCAGGCGGTAGCAATCAGCCCCAGCATTTT. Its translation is CASSERRAGGSNQPQHF.

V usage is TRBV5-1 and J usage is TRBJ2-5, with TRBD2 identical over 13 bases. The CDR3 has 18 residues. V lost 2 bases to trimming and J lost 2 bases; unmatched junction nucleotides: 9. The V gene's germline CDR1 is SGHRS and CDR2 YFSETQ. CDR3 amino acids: CASSFRGGLAGVQETQYF. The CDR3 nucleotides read TGCGCCAGCAGCTTTAGGGGCGGACTAGCGGGGGTACAAGAGACCCAGTACTTC.